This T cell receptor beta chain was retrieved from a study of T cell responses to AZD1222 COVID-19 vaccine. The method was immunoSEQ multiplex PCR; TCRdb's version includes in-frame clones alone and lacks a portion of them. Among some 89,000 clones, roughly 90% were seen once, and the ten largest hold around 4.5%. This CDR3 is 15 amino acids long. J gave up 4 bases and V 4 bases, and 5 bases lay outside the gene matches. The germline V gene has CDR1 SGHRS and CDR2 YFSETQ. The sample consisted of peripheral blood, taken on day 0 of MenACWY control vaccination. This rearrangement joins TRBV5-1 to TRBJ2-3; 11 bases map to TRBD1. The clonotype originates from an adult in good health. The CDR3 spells CASSVGQGVSDTQYF. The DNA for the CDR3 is TGCGCCAGCAGCGTGGGACAGGGGGTCTCAGATACGCAGTATTTT.